The 18 T cell receptor beta chains presented below share a single source sample, sequenced in a study of OX40 agonist ivuxolimab in advanced cancers. Sequencing was performed with immunoSEQ multiplex PCR; in TCRdb, only in-frame clones are kept and a portion is missing. The table lists more than 60,000 clones, 84% of them singletons. The sequences come from CD4+ or CD8+ T cells sorted from blood, collected in a trial of the OX40 agonist ivuxolimab. These TCRs come from an adult with an advanced solid tumor such as melanoma, head and neck, liver or kidney cancer.

The chain uses TRBV30 and TRBJ1-3; weak D call: TRBD1 (6 bases). The CDR3 totals 16 residues. Germline CDR1 is GTSNPN and CDR2 is SVGIG (reference sequence). The ends were cut back, 0 bases at V and 1 base at J, with 13 bases in the middle. The CDR3 DNA follows: TGTGCCTGGAGTGTAATTTGGGGGCAATCTGGAAACACCATATATTTT. Translated: CAWSVIWGQSGNTIYF.

The chain recombines TRBV5-4 with TRBJ2-3, with 10 nucleotides matching TRBD2. The V and J ends lost 2 bases and 6 bases, in that order; junction bases with no gene match: 6. This CDR3 is 15 amino acids long. Germline CDR1 reads SGHNT; CDR2 reads YYREEE (reference sequence). The CDR3 bases are TGTGCCAGCAGCTTCCCTAGCGGGAGAGGGGATACGCAGTATTTT. Translated: CASSFPSGRGDTQYF.

This sequence joins TRBV28 and TRBJ1-6, with 7 nucleotides matching TRBD1. CDR1 is MDHEN and CDR2 is SYDVKM in the germline V gene. The CDR3 extends over 15 amino acids. The J segment lost 6 bases and the V segment lost 4 bases, leaving 6 bases of the junction unmatched. The CDR3 nucleotides are TGTGCCAGCAGTTCCCCGGGACAGCTTAATTCACCCCTCCACTTT. It encodes CASSSPGQLNSPLHF.

V and J are TRBV5-1 and TRBJ2-5; D is undetermined. CDR1 and CDR2 (germline): SGHRS, YFSETQ. Trimming cost V 0 bases and J 2 bases, with 8 bases left between them. The CDR3 runs to 14 residues. The CDR3 DNA is TGCGCCAGCAGCTTGGCCATGCCTCAAGAGACCCAGTACTTC. Encoded protein: CASSLAMPQETQYF. The variable domain in full, with the rest retrieved from reference TRBV5-1 and TRBJ2-5, is KAGVTQTPRYLIKTRGQQVTLSCSPISGHRSVSWYQQTPGQGLQFLFEYFSETQRNKGNFPGRFSGRQFSNSRSEMNVSTLELGDSALYLCASSLAMPQETQYFGPGTRLLVL.

This clone showed up just once. V usage is TRBV5-1 and J usage is TRBJ2-5; D is perhaps TRBD2 (5 bases). This CDR3 has 15 amino acids. The germline V and J ends were trimmed by 4 bases and 4 bases, with 17 bases remaining between them. From germline, CDR1 is SGHRS and CDR2 YFSETQ. In DNA form, the CDR3 reads TGCGCCAGCAGCCGTGTTGGAGGTACTTTAGAGACCCAGTACTTC. Amino acid sequence: CASSRVGGTLETQYF.

The table lists this clone with a count of one. This rearrangement joins TRBV11-2 to TRBJ2-7, with D unclear. The CDR3 is 16 amino acids. Looked up from germline, CDR1 is SGHAT and CDR2 is FQNNGV. V shed 3 bases and J shed 3 bases, with 18 bases lying between them. CDR3 residues: CASSLRLDPPFYEQYF. The DNA for the CDR3 is TGTGCCAGCAGCTTGAGGTTAGACCCCCCTTTCTACGAGCAGTACTTC.

This chain joins TRBV7-2 and TRBJ2-7; no definite D call. Trimming took off 2 bases at V and 2 bases at J, with 13 bases between the two ends. The CDR3 is 15 amino acids. The germline gives CDR1 SGHTA, CDR2 FQGNSA. This chain's CDR3 is CASSLRPHEAYEQYF. CDR3 in DNA: TGTGCCAGCAGCTTACGACCACACGAAGCCTACGAGCAGTACTTC.

This clone came up once. The chain uses TRBV4-2 and TRBJ2-3; D may match TRBD1 or TRBD2 (5 bases each). The CDR3 is 16 amino acids. Trimming shortened V by 0 bases and J by 3 bases, and 13 bases separated the two germline ends. Per the germline V gene, CDR1 is LGHNA and CDR2 is YNFKEQ. CDR3 bases: TGTGCCAGCAGCCAAGATCTCGGGGCCGGGACAGATACGCAGTATTTT. Amino acids: CASSQDLGAGTDTQYF.

The CDR3 bases are TGTGCCAGCAGTCCTCTAACAGGGGTAGAGACCCAGTACTTC. Translating gives CASSPLTGVETQYF. The chain employs TRBV25-1 and TRBJ2-5; 7 bases fit TRBD1. V shed 5 bases, J shed 4 bases, and the junction held 7 bases outside the gene matches. From germline, CDR1 is MGHDK and CDR2 SYGVNS. The CDR3 covers 14 residues. Looking up the rest from reference TRBV25-1 and TRBJ2-5 gives the full variable domain: EADIYQTPRYLVIGTGKKITLECSQTMGHDKMYWYQQDPGMELHLIHYSYGVNSTEKGDLSSESTVSRIRTEHFPLTLESARPSHTSQYLCASSPLTGVETQYFGPGTRLLVL.

The gene calls are TRBV2 and TRBJ2-1; unclear D gene. CDR1 is SNHLY and CDR2 is FYNNEI in the germline V gene. This CDR3 is built from 12 residues. The CDR3 sequence is CTGSGVGNEQFF. The CDR3 DNA reads as TGTACCGGATCGGGTGTCGGCAATGAGCAGTTCTTC. Looking up the rest from reference TRBV2 and TRBJ2-1 gives the full variable domain: EPEVTQTPSHQVTQMGQEVILRCVPISNHLYFYWYRQILGQKVEFLVSFYNNEISEKSEIFDDQFSVERPDGSNFTLKIRSTKLEDSAMYFCTGSGVGNEQFFGPGTRLTVL.

V usage is TRBV7-9 and J usage is TRBJ2-2, with D hard to call. The CDR3 length is 14 residues. Trimming pared 1 base from V and 4 bases from J, leaving 7 bases between. Per the germline V gene, CDR1 is SEHNR and CDR2 is FQNEAQ (reference sequence). The DNA of the CDR3 is TGTGCCAGCAGCTTAGGGACCCCCACCGGGGAGCTGTTTTTT. This sequence encodes CASSLGTPTGELFF. Together with reference TRBV7-9 and TRBJ2-2, the CDR3 gives the full variable domain: DTGVSQNPRHKITKRGQNVTFRCDPISEHNRLYWYRQTLGQGPEFLTYFQNEAQLEKSRLLSDRFSAERPKGSFSTLEIQRTEQGDSAMYLCASSLGTPTGELFFGEGSRLTVL.

V is TRBV6-5 and J is TRBJ2-3; D is undetermined. Trimming stripped 2 bases from V and 8 bases from J, with 14 bases between. Germline lookup yields CDR1 MNHEY and CDR2 SVGAGI. The CDR3 covers 14 residues. CDR3 in DNA: TGTGCCAGCAGTTACGGTAGAACTTTAGGTACGCAGTATTTT. It codes for CASSYGRTLGTQYF.

The chain combines TRBV11-2 with TRBJ2-2; maybe TRBD2 (5 bases). Trimming stripped 1 base from V and 6 bases from J, with 9 bases between. CDR1 is SGHAT, CDR2 FQNNGV, per germline. This CDR3 region has 14 residues. DNA for the CDR3: TGTGCCAGCAGCTTAGCCGGGATCGCCGGGGAGCTGTTTTTT. It codes for CASSLAGIAGELFF.

This rearrangement joins TRBV6-6 to TRBJ2-5, with D possibly being TRBD1 (6 bases). Trimming removed 4 bases at V and 10 bases at J, with 16 bases between. The CDR3 length is 13 residues. CDR1 is MNHNY and CDR2 is SVGAGI in the germline V gene (reference sequence). CDR3 nucleotide sequence: TGTGCCAGCAGTTTTGAAGGACAGTTGAACCAGTACTTC. Residues: CASSFEGQLNQYF.

As for this clone: The junction departs from the called germline gene at one end, perhaps through a read error. The rearrangement joins TRBV7-2 to TRBJ2-1; 7 positions agree with TRBD2. The V gene's germline CDR1 is SGHTA and CDR2 FQGNSA. CDR3 length: 18 residues. The CDR3 spells CASSLPTSSGISYHEQFF. As DNA, the CDR3 is TGTGCCAGCAGCTTACCCACCTCAAGCGGGATAAGCTACCATGAGCAGTTCTTC.

The chain is built from TRBV30 and TRBJ2-1, with TRBD2 matching 8 bases. This CDR3 comprises 14 residues. V lost 3 bases and J lost 6; bases outside the gene matches: 7. Germline V gives CDR1 GTSNPN, CDR2 SVGIG (reference sequence). Here the CDR3 DNA reads TGTGCCTGGAGCAGAGCGGGAGTGGGCAATGAGCAGTTCTTC. It specifies CAWSRAGVGNEQFF.

The chain couples TRBV29-1 to TRBJ1-1; 7 positions match TRBD1. V lost 3 bases, J lost 9 bases, and 7 bases stayed unmatched. Germline CDR1 and CDR2: SQVTM and ANQGSEA. The CDR3 runs to 12 residues. In DNA form, the CDR3 reads TGCAGCGTTGAGGGGGACAGCTTTAAAGCTTTCTTT. As protein: CSVEGDSFKAFF.

This clone was observed a handful of times. This chain connects TRBV7-2 to TRBJ1-3; D is unresolved. Germline CDR1 is SGHTA and CDR2 is FQGNSA. V was pared by 1 base and J by 0 bases, with 10 bases between. This CDR3 is 16 amino acids long. The CDR3 loop is CASSLVRVGSGNTIYF. CDR3 coding DNA: TGTGCCAGCAGCTTAGTAAGAGTGGGCTCTGGAAACACCATATATTTT.